This T cell receptor beta chain came from a study of T-cell reconstitution after alpha-beta-depleted transplantation in children. This clonotype has ten or more counts. The TCRbeta library incorporated unique molecular identifiers. MiXCR was run by TCRdb on the PCR reads, yielding one entry per CDR3 protein. The sample has around 600,000 distinct CDR3 sequences; approximately 15% are singletons. The germline gives CDR1 MNHNS, CDR2 SASEGT. J was trimmed by 6 bases and V by 7 bases; bases with no gene match: 5. This CDR3 is built from 14 residues. The sequence was collected from a human donor who donated a stem cell graft to a child with acute myeloid leukemia. The sequencing here drew on PBMCs from the stem cell graft donor, taken from the stem cell graft. V and J are TRBV6-1 and TRBJ2-1, with 11 bases lining up with TRBD2. The DNA for the CDR3 is TGTGCCAGCACTGGGCTAGCGGGAGGCAATGAGCAGTTCTTC. The encoded protein is CASTGLAGGNEQFF.